One and the same sample provided the 28 T cell receptor beta chains below, sequenced in a study of T cells in Graves' hyperthyroidism and ophthalmopathy. RNA transcripts served as the template for amplifying TCR beta CDR3 regions. RT-PCR in the first round (using the HTBI primer set) targeted the TCR CDR3. A single record per CDR3 protein comes from TCRdb applying MiXCR to the multiplex PCR reads. The sample lists 500,000 or so distinct CDR3 sequences, 15% to 20% occurring once. Material: blood. The receptor source for this set is a woman between 18 and 29 years old with Graves' ophthalmopathy.

The chain recombines TRBV27 with TRBJ1-5; D ambiguous. Trimming left V 2 bases short and J 0 bases short, with 11 bases between. Germline lookup yields CDR1 MNHEY and CDR2 SMNVEV (reference sequence). The CDR3 is 16 residues long. CDR3 bases: TGTGCCAGCAGTTTACGCCACCAGGATAGCAATCAGCCCCAGCATTTT. Translating gives CASSLRHQDSNQPQHF.

This clonotype was detected many times. The V gene is TRBV29-1, the J gene TRBJ2-1, with D tentatively TRBD1 (6 bases). The CDR3 sequence is 14 residues long. V lost 6 bases and J lost 1, with 13 bases in between. The germline CDR1 and CDR2 sequences are SQVTM and ANQGSEA. The chain's CDR3 is CSVEGESSYNEQFF. The DNA for the CDR3 is TGCAGCGTCGAGGGGGAGTCGTCCTACAATGAGCAGTTCTTC.

The chain links TRBV10-2 to TRBJ1-5; tentatively, D is TRBD1 (6 bases). Germline V CDR1 and CDR2: WSHSY, SAAADI. With 3 bases removed from V and 1 base from J, the gap between germline ends came to 7 bases. The CDR3 contains 14 residues. Written as DNA, the CDR3 is TGCGCCAGCAGTGACGACAGGAGCAATCAGCCCCAGCATTTT. It translates to CASSDDRSNQPQHF.

The chain's CDR3 is CASSVELDNTEAFF. Written as DNA, the CDR3 is TGTGCCAGCAGCGTAGAACTGGATAACACTGAAGCTTTCTTT. The chain joins TRBV9 to TRBJ1-1; D unresolved. Germline V gene lookup returns CDR1 SGDLS and CDR2 YYNGEE. The V gene lost 0 bases and the J gene lost 2 bases, with 8 bases spanning the gap. There are 14 residues in the CDR3.

This clonotype was picked up a small number of times. The chain combines TRBV28 with TRBJ2-1; TRBD2 aligns across 10 bases. Unmatched junction bases numbered 10, after V lost 8 bases and J lost 3 bases. The CDR3 is 16 amino acids. Germline CDR1 MDHEN, CDR2 SYDVKM. CDR3 loop: CASGKSGLADYNEQFF. The CDR3 nucleotides read TGTGCCAGCGGCAAGTCCGGACTAGCGGACTACAATGAGCAGTTCTTC.

This clonotype was observed at least ten times. This sequence joins TRBV20-1 and TRBJ1-2; D gene uncertain. Trimming took off 3 bases at V and 7 bases at J, with 9 bases between the two ends. In germline, CDR1 is DFQATT, CDR2 SNEGSKA (reference sequence). There are 11 residues in the CDR3. CDR3 coding DNA: TGCAGTGCTAGTAACCCGGGTGGCTACACCTTC. This sequence encodes CSASNPGGYTF.

With regard to this clonotype: With a much larger clone just one base away, this may be a read error. The chain recombines TRBV30 with TRBJ2-4; D is possibly TRBD1 (5 bases). Germline CDR1 reads GTSNPN; CDR2 reads SVGIG (reference sequence). The CDR3 totals 18 residues. The CDR3 spells CAWSPSYLHSWGKSIQYF. CDR3 nucleotides: TGTGCCTGGAGTCCCTCGTACCTCCACTCTTGGGGCAAAAGCATTCAGTACTTC.

This clonotype was recorded at least ten times. CDR3 sequence (DNA): TGTGCCAGCAGCTTAGAATCCCTAACGAACACTGAAGCTTTCTTT. Translated: CASSLESLTNTEAFF. The chain uses TRBV11-2 and TRBJ1-1; D is unclear. V lost 0 bases and J 1 base, leaving 9 bases between the germline ends. The germline V gene encodes CDR1 SGHAT and CDR2 FQNNGV. The CDR3 is 15 amino acids.

This clonotype was seen only a few times. The chain uses TRBV5-6 and TRBJ2-3; 8 bases fit TRBD1. The junction had 14 bases not matched to a gene; V was cut back by 4 bases and J by 4 bases. The CDR3 covers 17 residues. Germline CDR1 is SGHDT and CDR2 is YYEEEE. The CDR3 protein is CASSHPRQGLNSDTQYF. Here the CDR3 DNA reads TGTGCCAGCAGCCACCCTAGACAGGGGCTAAACTCAGATACGCAGTATTTT.

The sample holds many counts of this clonotype. The V and J genes are TRBV3-1 and TRBJ1-2; no firm D call. Germline V CDR1 and CDR2: LGHDT, YNNKEL (reference sequence). Trimming pared 1 base from V and 4 bases from J, leaving 10 bases between. CDR3 size: 14 residues. CDR3 DNA sequence: TGTGCCAGCAGCCAAGTTGGGAATACCTATGGCTACACCTTC. Its protein product is CASSQVGNTYGYTF. The variable domain in full, completed from reference TRBV3-1 and TRBJ1-2, reads DTAVSQTPKYLVTQMGNDKSIKCEQNLGHDTMYWYKQDSKKFLKIMFSYNNKELIINETVPNRFSPKSPDKAHLNLHINSLELGDSAVYFCASSQVGNTYGYTFGSGTRLTVV.

This clonotype has a handful of counts. The V call is TRBV12-3 or TRBV12-4, the J call TRBJ1-5; 7 nucleotides align to TRBD1. The CDR3 totals 15 residues. Trimming at V came to 6 bases and at J to 1 base, leaving 6 bases not matched to a gene. The CDR3 here is CASRGDSLSNQPQHF. DNA of the CDR3: TGTGCCAGCAGGGGGGACAGTTTGAGCAATCAGCCCCAGCATTTT.

This chain uses TRBV3-1 with TRBJ2-1, with 13 bases that match TRBD2. This CDR3 spans 17 amino acids. Trimming removed 0 bases from V and 9 bases from J; junction bases left unmatched: 8. Germline V gene sequence: CDR1 LGHDT, CDR2 YNNKEL (reference sequence). The CDR3 sequence: CASSQDLGLAGAGEQFF. The DNA of the CDR3 is TGTGCCAGCAGCCAAGATCTAGGACTAGCGGGAGCCGGTGAGCAGTTCTTC.

This clonotype has ten or more counts. The chain combines TRBV28 with TRBJ1-1, with 9 positions matching TRBD1. The V gene end was trimmed by 6 bases and the J gene end by 4 bases; junction bases not matched to a gene: 9. This CDR3 has 15 residues. The germline V gene has CDR1 MDHEN and CDR2 SYDVKM. CDR3 region: CASRATGGSGTEAFF. The DNA of the CDR3 is TGTGCCAGCAGGGCGACAGGGGGAAGTGGCACTGAAGCTTTCTTT.

The chain uses TRBV6-1 and TRBJ1-1, with 10 bases identical to TRBD1. CDR1 and CDR2 (germline): MNHNS, SASEGT. The length of the CDR3 is 17 residues. Trimming at V came to 5 bases and at J to 0 bases, leaving 9 bases not matched to a gene. CDR3 sequence: CASSFQTGGKVNTEAFF. The DNA for the CDR3 is TGTGCCAGCAGTTTCCAGACAGGGGGCAAAGTGAACACTGAAGCTTTCTTT.

V usage is TRBV19 and J usage is TRBJ2-1, with 11 bases aligning to TRBD2. The CDR3 consists of 17 residues. Per germline, CDR1 LNHDA and CDR2 SQIVND (reference sequence). With 3 bases clipped from V and 8 bases from J, the junction kept 12 bases outside the gene matches. In DNA, the CDR3 is TGTGCCAGTAGTATCTCTAGCGGGGGGACCGTCGGGCATGAGCAGTTCTTC. It translates to CASSISSGGTVGHEQFF. Drawing the rest from reference TRBV19 and TRBJ2-1, the complete variable domain is DGGITQSPKYLFRKEGQNVTLSCEQNLNHDAMYWYRQDPGQGLRLIYYSQIVNDFQKGDIAEGYSVSREKKESFPLTVTSAQKNPTAFYLCASSISSGGTVGHEQFFGPGTRLTVL.

In this sample, this clonotype turned up once. This chain joins TRBV4-1 and TRBJ1-2, with 9 bases that match TRBD1. From germline, CDR1 is MGHRA and CDR2 YSYEKL. V lost 3 bases, J lost 4 bases, and 9 bases stayed unmatched. This CDR3 region has 16 residues. CDR3 sequence reads: CASSHVGTGMSYGYTF. CDR3 nucleotide sequence: TGCGCCAGCAGCCACGTAGGGACAGGGATGAGCTATGGCTACACCTTC.

This clonotype was detected many times. This chain uses TRBV20-1 with TRBJ2-2; D is possibly TRBD1 or TRBD2 (5 bases each). The CDR3 covers 14 residues. CDR1 is DFQATT and CDR2 is SNEGSKA in the germline V gene (reference sequence). V lost 6 bases and J 1 base, leaving 12 bases between the germline ends. The CDR3 loop reads CSAKGTKNTGELFF. In DNA, the CDR3 is TGCAGTGCGAAGGGGACCAAGAACACCGGGGAGCTGTTTTTT.

A few counts support this clonotype. The rearrangement uses TRBV15 and TRBJ2-5; D gene uncertain. This CDR3 is built from 14 residues. Germline V gene lookup returns CDR1 LNHNV and CDR2 YYDKDF (reference sequence). V lost 3 bases and J lost 5, with 13 bases in between. Here the CDR3 reads CATSSGSASETQYF. CDR3 sequence (DNA): TGTGCCACCAGCAGTGGATCGGCTTCGGAGACCCAGTACTTC.

This clonotype was picked up many times. The genes are TRBV5-8 and TRBJ1-2; D call uncertain. The germline V gene encodes CDR1 SGHTS and CDR2 YDEGEE. This CDR3 has 13 residues. Trimming took 3 bases from V and 3 from J, leaving 9 bases between them. The CDR3 region has the DNA TGTGCCAGCAGCTCGGGCCCAGACTATGGCTACACCTTC. Amino acid sequence: CASSSGPDYGYTF.

This clonotype appeared a single time. Given a much more abundant clone one base away, this may be a read error. This chain joins TRBV2 and TRBJ2-2, with D perhaps matching TRBD2 (6 bases). The CDR3 has 13 amino acids. The V and J ends lost 10 bases and 1 base respectively, with 10 bases between them. Per the germline V gene, CDR1 is SNHLY and CDR2 is FYNNEI. CDR3 in amino acids: CAMTGRNTGELFF. The CDR3 DNA reads as TGTGCCATGACCGGGAGGAACACCGGGGAGCTGTTTTTT.

This clonotype showed up just a few times. The chain combines TRBV6-8 with TRBJ2-1; the D gene is possibly TRBD2 (6 bases). The ends were cut back, 1 base at V and 5 bases at J, with 18 bases in the middle. CDR3 length: 17 residues. CDR1 MNHGY and CDR2 SAAAGT come from the germline V gene. CDR3 region: CASSYWGTGGTHNEQFF. The CDR3, as DNA: TGTGCCAGCAGTTACTGGGGTACTGGCGGGACCCACAATGAGCAGTTCTTC.

This clonotype showed up just a few times. The rearrangement links TRBV4-1 to TRBJ1-5; D ambiguous. The ends were cut back, 2 bases at V and 7 bases at J, with 12 bases in the middle. The CDR3 runs to 14 residues. Per germline, CDR1 MGHRA and CDR2 YSYEKL. CDR3 amino acids: CASSQIKEHQPQHF. For the CDR3, the DNA is TGCGCCAGCAGCCAAATAAAAGAACACCAGCCCCAGCATTTT.

At least ten counts were recorded for this clonotype. V gene TRBV5-1 combines with J gene TRBJ2-1; weak D call: TRBD2 (7 bases). Germline CDR1 is SGHRS and CDR2 is YFSETQ. The CDR3 is 16 residues long. V was shortened by 0 bases and J by 2 bases, with 12 bases between the two germline ends. CDR3 DNA: TGCGCCAGCAGCTTGGACGGGGGGCTGACCTACAATGAGCAGTTCTTC. It yields the protein CASSLDGGLTYNEQFF.

This clonotype was observed at least ten times. The rearrangement uses TRBV7-9 and TRBJ1-2; D may be TRBD1 (6 bases). Germline assignment: CDR1 SEHNR and CDR2 FQNEAQ (reference sequence). The V end was cut by 5 bases, the J end by 8 bases, with 15 bases between. The CDR3 has 13 amino acids. In DNA, the CDR3 is TGTGCCAGCAGCACACGGACAGAGGACGGCTACACCTTC. Protein: CASSTRTEDGYTF.

Details on this clonotype: A much more abundant neighbour one base away suggests this may be a read error. The CDR3 does not end in the conserved phenylalanine or tryptophan, so this is likely a read error. The chain recombines TRBV5-1 with TRBJ2-1; D possibly corresponds to TRBD2 (5 bases). Trimming cost V 4 bases and J 4 bases, with 15 bases left between them. CDR1 and CDR2 (germline): SGHRS, YFSETQ. The CDR3 consists of 15 residues. The CDR3 protein is CASSDTGTGYNEQFL. The CDR3, as DNA: TGCGCCAGCAGCGATACCGGCACGGGATACAATGAGCAGTTCCTC.

The table lists this clonotype with many counts. The chain combines TRBV6-1 with TRBJ2-3; D may be TRBD2 (6 bases). Trimming shortened V by 5 bases and J by 5 bases, and 14 bases separated the two germline ends. This CDR3 spans 14 amino acids. Per germline, CDR1 MNHNS and CDR2 SASEGT. The CDR3 reads CASSYAREVDTQYF. The CDR3, as DNA: TGTGCCAGCAGTTATGCGCGGGAAGTAGATACGCAGTATTTT.

With respect to this clonotype: A much larger clone is a single base away; this may be a read error. The CDR3 loop reads CSGGTGTGGNEQSF. As DNA, the CDR3 is TGCAGCGGGGGCACCGGGACGGGGGGGAATGAGCAGTCCTTC. This chain uses TRBV29-1 with TRBJ2-1; 8 bases match TRBD2. CDR3 length: 14 amino acids. Germline V lookup: CDR1 SQVTM, CDR2 ANQGSEA.

This clonotype showed up many times. The J gene is TRBJ2-1, the V gene TRBV7-9; TRBD2 matches at 11 bases. CDR1 SEHNR and CDR2 FQNEAQ come from the germline V gene (reference sequence). Trimming took 2 bases from V and 7 from J; bases not matched to a gene: 7. The CDR3 is made up of 16 amino acids. CDR3 residues: CASSLMGLAVFNEQFF. The CDR3 DNA follows: TGTGCCAGCAGCTTAATGGGACTAGCGGTTTTTAATGAGCAGTTCTTC. The full variable domain, rest sourced from reference TRBV7-9 and TRBJ2-1, is DTGVSQNPRHKITKRGQNVTFRCDPISEHNRLYWYRQTLGQGPEFLTYFQNEAQLEKSRLLSDRFSAERPKGSFSTLEIQRTEQGDSAMYLCASSLMGLAVFNEQFFGPGTRLTVL.